This T cell receptor beta chain derives from a study of OX40 agonist ivuxolimab in advanced cancers. Study at large: Males comprised roughly four fifths of the group, whose mean age was 60 years (range about 20 to 85). Study results and limitations: Normalized T-cell clonal expansion was also low in some nonresponders.

Note on this clone: Its target is unknown.

TCRdb's table, derived via immunoSEQ multiplex PCR, lists solely in-frame clones and lacks some. The table has 70,000 to 75,000 clones, around 84% seen once. Per the germline V gene, CDR1 is LGHNT and CDR2 is FRNRAP. CDR3 length equals 14 residues. The J segment lost 6 bases and the V segment lost 6 bases, leaving 6 bases of the junction unmatched. Source: CD4+ or CD8+ T cells sorted from blood, taken in a trial of the OX40 agonist ivuxolimab. J is TRBJ2-3 and V is TRBV12-5, with 10 bases aligning to TRBD2. This receptor was identified in an adult with an advanced solid tumor such as melanoma, head and neck, liver or kidney cancer. The CDR3 loop reads CASGLAGVPDTQYF. CDR3 sequence (DNA): TGTGCTAGTGGCCTAGCGGGGGTTCCCGATACGCAGTATTTT. Combining the CDR3 with reference TRBV12-5 and TRBJ2-3 gives the whole variable domain DARVTQTPRHKVTEMGQEVTMRCQPILGHNTVFWYRQTMMQGLELLAYFRNRAPLDDSGMPKDRFSAEMPDATLATLKIQPSEPRDSAVYFCASGLAGVPDTQYFGPGTRLTVL.